What follows describes a single T cell receptor beta chain. CDR1 and CDR2 from the germline V gene are LNHDA and SQIVND (reference sequence). The CDR3 has 16 amino acids. J lost 5 bases, V lost 4 bases, and 10 bases had no gene match. The sample comes from a study of blood T cell repertoires in COVID-19. Across the study: Samples taken during acute and convalescent COVID-19 were collected in the United States, Italy and Spain. PBMCs, B-cell-depleted T cells, or T cells provided the cDNA or gDNA that made up the material.

Original processing notes: Estimated nucleated cell counts came from reference gene primer amplification. The table came from immunoSEQ multiplex PCR; TCRdb's copy has only in-frame clones and leaves some out. That table is the source of V, J and clone size, and D and trimming were worked out from the DNA. The table shows a few hundred thousand clones, with roughly 82% occurring only once. The sample consisted of peripheral blood. The chain has TRBV19 and TRBJ1-4; TRBD1 agrees at 7 bases. The receptor was isolated from a woman aged 50 to 60 with acute or convalescent COVID-19. DNA of the CDR3: TGTGCCAGTAGTACTCAAGGGACAGCCAGGAATGAAAAACTGTTTTTT. Residues: CASSTQGTARNEKLFF.